This T cell receptor beta chain stems from a study of blood T cell repertoires in COVID-19. Authors' data handling: Estimates of nucleated cell counts were drawn from the amplification of reference gene primers. Assay: immunoSEQ multiplex PCR; the TCRdb copy retains only in-frame clones and omits some. That table gives V, J and clone size, and the DNA gave D and trimming. In the table there are 250,000 to 350,000 clones, roughly 80% of which are singletons. CDR3 length: 15 residues. V was shortened by 1 base and J by 1 base, with 10 bases between the two germline ends. Germline V gene sequence: CDR1 MGHRA, CDR2 YSYEKL.

The source is a human donor with COVID-19, enrolled during active disease. The donor label of this sample is uncertain. The chain couples TRBV4-1 to TRBJ2-5; perhaps TRBD1 as D (6 bases). Sequenced input: peripheral blood. CDR3: CASSQAGVTQETQYF. CDR3 DNA sequence: TGCGCCAGCAGCCAAGCAGGGGTGACCCAAGAGACCCAGTACTTC.